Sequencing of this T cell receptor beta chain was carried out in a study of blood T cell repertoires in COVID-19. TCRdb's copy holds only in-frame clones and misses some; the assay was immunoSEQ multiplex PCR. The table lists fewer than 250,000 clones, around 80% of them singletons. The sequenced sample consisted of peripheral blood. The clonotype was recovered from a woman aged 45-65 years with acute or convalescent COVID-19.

The CDR3 nucleotides are TGTGCCAGCTCACCCGACAGGGGCAACTACGAGCAGTACTTC. Protein: CASSPDRGNYEQYF. The chain links TRBV18 to TRBJ2-7; 8 positions match TRBD1. Germline CDR1 is KGHSH and CDR2 is LQKENI. This CDR3 has 14 residues. The ends lost 3 bases at V and 3 bases at J; junction bases unmatched: 4.